The 17 T cell receptor beta chains given below trace back to one sample, sequenced in a study of neurological immune-mediated disorders (dated by TCRdb to about 2019). Receptor amplification or capture employed 5' RACE. The run used an Illumina HiSeq 2500. Through fastp at Q25 and MiXCR, TCRdb rebuilt clones from the public reads, retaining in-frame beta chains. All rows with the same CDR3 protein become a single entry with the most common DNA and genes. The sample contains roughly 74,000 distinct CDR3 sequences, around 5.2% of them found a single time. The biggest ten clones account for approximately 7.4% of the sample. Source material: PBMCs. All receptors derive from a man younger than 35 with multiple sclerosis.

This clonotype was detected many times. The genes are TRBV7-3 and TRBJ2-1, with 11 bases identical to TRBD2. The CDR3 totals 15 residues. Germline CDR1 and CDR2: SGHTA and FQGTGA. V lost 4 bases, J lost 9 bases, and 8 bases stayed unmatched. CDR3 nucleotides: TGTGCCAGCAGCTCTTTACTAGCGGGGGTTAGTGAGCAGTTCTTC. As protein: CASSSLLAGVSEQFF.

This clonotype was detected ten times or more. The CDR3 sequence is CASSSFDRTDTQYF. CDR3 DNA: TGCGCCAGCAGCTCCTTCGATCGCACAGATACGCAGTATTTT. V gene TRBV5-1 combines with J gene TRBJ2-3; no clear D gene. The CDR3 length is 14 residues. The ends were cut back, 3 bases at V and 1 base at J, with 9 bases in the middle. The germline V gene has CDR1 SGHRS and CDR2 YFSETQ.

Ten or more counts support this clonotype. The gene calls are TRBV29-1 and TRBJ2-7, with TRBD2 matching 7 bases. With 5 bases clipped from V and 0 bases from J, the junction kept 4 bases outside the gene matches. CDR1 and CDR2 from the germline V gene are SQVTM and ANQGSEA. The CDR3 loop spans 13 amino acids. The CDR3 DNA is TGCAGCGTTCGGCAGCGGGACTCCTACGAGCAGTACTTC. This gives the protein CSVRQRDSYEQYF.

This clonotype was seen a handful of times. A single base separates this from a much larger clone, so it may be a read error. The rearrangement uses TRBV28 and TRBJ2-7; TRBD2 is a possible D gene (5 bases). This CDR3 contains 13 residues. Germline V gene lookup returns CDR1 MDHEN and CDR2 SYDVKM. Trimming removed 3 bases at V and 7 bases at J, with 13 bases between. CDR3 in DNA: TGTGCCAGCAGTTTCACGGGGTTTCTTGAGCAGTACTTC. It translates to CASSFTGFLEQYF. The full variable domain, completed using reference TRBV28 and TRBJ2-7, is DVKVTQSSRYLVKRTGEKVFLECVQDMDHENMFWYRQDPGLGLRLIYFSYDVKMKEKGDIPEGYSVSREKKERFSLILESASTNQTSMYLCASSFTGFLEQYFGPGTRLTVT.

This clonotype was seen at least ten times. The chain carries TRBV27 and TRBJ2-5, with TRBD2 as a possible D gene (5 bases). V was cut by 6 bases and J by 7 bases, with 9 bases left in between. The length of the CDR3 is 11 residues. Looked up from germline, CDR1 is MNHEY and CDR2 is SMNVEV (reference sequence). In DNA form, the CDR3 reads TGTGCCAGCAGACTGAGCGGGACCCAGTACTTC. Its protein product is CASRLSGTQYF.

This clonotype occurred many times. This chain uses TRBV7-2 with TRBJ2-7; tentatively, D is TRBD1 or TRBD2 (6 bases each). The CDR3 extends over 16 amino acids. Deletions cut 5 bases from V and 0 bases from J, with 17 bases between. Germline loops: CDR1 SGHTA, CDR2 FQGNSA. The CDR3 DNA reads as TGTGCCAGCAGCCCCAAGGGGGGTTCCCGCTCCTACGAGCAGTACTTC. It codes for CASSPKGGSRSYEQYF.

This rearrangement joins TRBV7-2 to TRBJ1-6; no definite D call. V dropped 1 base and J dropped 4 bases, with 8 bases sitting between them. The CDR3 is made up of 15 amino acids. CDR1 SGHTA and CDR2 FQGNSA come from the germline V gene. DNA of the CDR3: TGTGCCAGCAGCTTAGTGGGGTTTTATAATTCACCCCTCCACTTT. Its translation: CASSLVGFYNSPLHF. The full variable domain, rest sourced from reference TRBV7-2 and TRBJ1-6, is GAGVSQSPSNKVTEKGKDVELRCDPISGHTALYWYRQSLGQGLEFLIYFQGNSAPDKSGLPSDRFSAERTGGSVSTLTIQRTQQEDSAVYLCASSLVGFYNSPLHFGNGTRLTVT.

This clonotype was detected many times. This chain links TRBV20-1 with TRBJ1-6; D gene ambiguous. Germline CDR1 DFQATT, CDR2 SNEGSKA (reference sequence). Between the trimmed V and J ends, which lost 1 base and 7 bases, there was a span of 23 bases. The CDR3 covers 18 residues. CDR3 loop: CSARVGVGPGVVNSPLHF. For the CDR3, the DNA is TGCAGTGCTAGAGTGGGAGTGGGCCCCGGGGTCGTCAATTCACCCCTCCACTTT.

The table lists this clonotype with many counts. This chain joins TRBV20-1 and TRBJ1-2, with a weak D call TRBD1 (5 bases). Trimming cost V 0 bases and J 8 bases, with 7 bases left between them. The CDR3 runs to 11 residues. The V gene's germline CDR1 is DFQATT and CDR2 SNEGSKA (reference sequence). In nucleotides, the CDR3 is TGCAGTGCTAGAGATTACAGGGGCTACACCTTC. Encoded protein: CSARDYRGYTF.

This clonotype was detected only once. The chain combines TRBV7-2 with TRBJ1-2; D is unclear. This CDR3 has 13 residues. Looked up from germline, CDR1 is SGHTA and CDR2 is FQGNSA. Deletions cut 7 bases from V and 5 bases from J, with 14 bases between. The CDR3 sequence is CASNSENPYGYTF. The CDR3 DNA follows: TGTGCCAGCAACTCGGAAAACCCTTATGGCTACACCTTC.

The table lists this clonotype with many counts. This sequence joins TRBV20-1 and TRBJ2-7; a possible D gene is TRBD2 (7 bases). The germline V gene encodes CDR1 DFQATT and CDR2 SNEGSKA (reference sequence). The CDR3 spans 13 residues. Trimming stripped 3 bases from V and 4 bases from J, with 13 bases between. The CDR3 here is CSASRGGRYEQYF. The DNA of the CDR3 is TGCAGTGCTAGTAGGGGGGGCCGGTACGAGCAGTACTTC.

This chain connects TRBV12-3 or TRBV12-4 to TRBJ2-7; no reliable D call. The germline V and J ends were trimmed by 5 bases and 6 bases, with 11 bases remaining between them. CDR3 size: 12 residues. The DNA for the CDR3 is TGTGCCAGCAGTGGAATGTCCCTCGAGCAGTACTTC. It translates to CASSGMSLEQYF.

This clonotype appeared a few times. The chain employs TRBV20-1 and TRBJ2-2; TRBD1 is a possible D gene (6 bases). The CDR3 loop spans 13 amino acids. Germline V gene lookup returns CDR1 DFQATT and CDR2 SNEGSKA (reference sequence). The V end lost 5 bases, the J end lost 6 bases, and 13 bases lay between the germline ends. The DNA of the CDR3 is TGCAGTGCTTACAGGGTCGGGGCCGGGGAGCTGTTTTTT. It yields the protein CSAYRVGAGELFF.

Ten or more counts support this clonotype. The gene calls are TRBV12-3 or TRBV12-4 and TRBJ2-3, with D perhaps matching TRBD1 or TRBD2 (5 bases each). The CDR3 has 18 amino acids. The V end was cut by 5 bases, the J end by 2 bases, with 23 bases between. This CDR3 is CASSDNLAFRAPTDTQYF. The CDR3 bases are TGTGCCAGCAGTGACAACTTAGCGTTCAGGGCTCCCACAGATACGCAGTATTTT.

The sample holds a few counts of this clonotype. This sequence joins TRBV6-6 and TRBJ2-2, with D perhaps TRBD1 or TRBD2 (5 bases each). Trimming removed 10 bases from V and 7 bases from J, with 10 bases in between. This CDR3 has 11 amino acids. Germline values: CDR1 MNHNY, CDR2 SVGAGI (reference sequence). The CDR3 bases are TGTGCCACCGGGGACGGCGGGGAGCTGTTTTTT. It is translated as CATGDGGELFF.

This clonotype occurred many times. The CDR3 is CASSQDKASGRHEQFF. The CDR3 region has the DNA TGCGCCAGCAGCCAAGATAAGGCTAGCGGGAGGCATGAGCAGTTCTTC. The rearrangement uses TRBV4-3 and TRBJ2-1; 11 bases align to TRBD2. This CDR3 spans 16 amino acids. The germline V gene encodes CDR1 LGHNA and CDR2 YSLEER. The trim removed 0 bases at V and 8 bases at J, leaving 6 bases unmatched.

This clonotype has at least ten counts. This chain uses TRBV12-3 or TRBV12-4 with TRBJ2-7; 8 nucleotides align to TRBD1. Losses at the gene ends were 3 bases for V and 6 bases for J; bases not matched to a gene: 13. CDR3 length: 16 amino acids. CDR3 region: CASSLGSPGGLPEQYF. In DNA form, the CDR3 reads TGTGCCAGCAGTTTGGGAAGCCCAGGGGGCCTCCCCGAGCAGTACTTC.